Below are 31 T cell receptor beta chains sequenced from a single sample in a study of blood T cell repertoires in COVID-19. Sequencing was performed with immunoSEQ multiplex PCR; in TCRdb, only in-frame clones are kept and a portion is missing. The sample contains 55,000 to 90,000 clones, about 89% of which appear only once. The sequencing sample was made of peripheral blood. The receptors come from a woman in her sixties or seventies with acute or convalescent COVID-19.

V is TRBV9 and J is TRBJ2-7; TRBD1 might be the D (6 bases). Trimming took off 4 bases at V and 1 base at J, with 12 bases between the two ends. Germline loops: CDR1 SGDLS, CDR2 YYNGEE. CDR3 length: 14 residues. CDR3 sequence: CASSPQTGSYEQYF. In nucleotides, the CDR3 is TGTGCCAGCAGCCCTCAGACAGGTTCCTACGAGCAGTACTTC.

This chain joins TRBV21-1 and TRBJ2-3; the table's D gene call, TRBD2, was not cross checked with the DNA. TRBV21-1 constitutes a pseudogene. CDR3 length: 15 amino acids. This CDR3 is CASSKVASGEDTQYF. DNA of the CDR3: TGTGCCAGCAGCAAAGTGGCTAGCGGGGAAGATACGCAGTATTTT.

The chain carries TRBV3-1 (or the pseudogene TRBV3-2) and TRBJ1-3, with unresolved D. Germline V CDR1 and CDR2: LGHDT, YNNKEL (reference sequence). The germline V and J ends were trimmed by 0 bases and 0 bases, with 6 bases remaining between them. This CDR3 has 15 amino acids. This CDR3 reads CASSQDRSSGNTIYF. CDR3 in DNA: TGTGCCAGCAGCCAAGATCGGAGCTCTGGAAACACCATATATTTT.

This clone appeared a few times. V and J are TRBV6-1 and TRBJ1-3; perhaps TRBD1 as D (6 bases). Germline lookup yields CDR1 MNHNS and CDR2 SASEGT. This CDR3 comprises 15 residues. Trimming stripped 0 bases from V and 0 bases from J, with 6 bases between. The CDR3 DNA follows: TGTGCCAGCAGTGAAGCGGGACACTCTGGAAACACCATATATTTT. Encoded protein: CASSEAGHSGNTIYF.

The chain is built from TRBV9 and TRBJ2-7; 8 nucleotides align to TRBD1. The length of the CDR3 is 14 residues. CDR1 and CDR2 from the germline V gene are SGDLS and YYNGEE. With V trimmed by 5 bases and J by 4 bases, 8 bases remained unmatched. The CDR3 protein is CASSGQGLSYEQYF. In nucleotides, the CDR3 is TGTGCCAGCAGTGGACAGGGTTTGTCTTACGAGCAGTACTTC.

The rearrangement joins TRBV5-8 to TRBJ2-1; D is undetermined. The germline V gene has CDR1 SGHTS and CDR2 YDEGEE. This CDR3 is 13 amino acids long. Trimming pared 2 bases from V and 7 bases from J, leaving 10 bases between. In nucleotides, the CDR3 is TGTGCCAGCAGCTTCCGTCGGGTAAATGAGCAGTTCTTC. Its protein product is CASSFRRVNEQFF.

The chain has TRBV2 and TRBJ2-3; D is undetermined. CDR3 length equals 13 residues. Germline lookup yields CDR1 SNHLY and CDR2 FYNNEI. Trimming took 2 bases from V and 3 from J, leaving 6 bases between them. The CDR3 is CASSEHLTDTQYF. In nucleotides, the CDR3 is TGTGCCAGCAGTGAACATCTAACAGATACGCAGTATTTT.

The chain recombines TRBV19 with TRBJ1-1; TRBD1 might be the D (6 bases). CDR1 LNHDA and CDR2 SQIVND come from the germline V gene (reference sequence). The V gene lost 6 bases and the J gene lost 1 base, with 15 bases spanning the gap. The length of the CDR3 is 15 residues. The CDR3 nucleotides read TGTGCCAGTAGACTTAACGGACAGCCGAACACTGAAGCTTTCTTT. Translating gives CASRLNGQPNTEAFF.

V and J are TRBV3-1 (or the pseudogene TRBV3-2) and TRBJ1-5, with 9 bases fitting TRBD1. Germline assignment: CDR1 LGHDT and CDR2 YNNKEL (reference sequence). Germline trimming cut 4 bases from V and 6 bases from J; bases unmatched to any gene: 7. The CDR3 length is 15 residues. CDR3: CASSPSGTGSQPQHF. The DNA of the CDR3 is TGTGCCAGCAGCCCTTCCGGGACAGGGAGTCAGCCCCAGCATTTT.

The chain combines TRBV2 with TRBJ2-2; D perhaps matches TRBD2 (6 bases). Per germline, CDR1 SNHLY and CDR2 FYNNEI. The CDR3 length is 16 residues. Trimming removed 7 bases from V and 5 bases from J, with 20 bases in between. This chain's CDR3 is CASKQSLAVWTGELFF. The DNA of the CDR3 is TGTGCCAGCAAGCAATCACTAGCCGTTTGGACCGGGGAGCTGTTTTTT.

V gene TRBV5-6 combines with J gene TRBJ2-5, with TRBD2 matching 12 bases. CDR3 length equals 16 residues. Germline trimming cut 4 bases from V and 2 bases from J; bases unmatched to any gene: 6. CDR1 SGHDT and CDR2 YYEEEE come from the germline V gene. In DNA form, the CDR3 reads TGTGCCAGCAGCACTAGCGGGGGGTACACTCAAGAGACCCAGTACTTC. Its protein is CASSTSGGYTQETQYF.

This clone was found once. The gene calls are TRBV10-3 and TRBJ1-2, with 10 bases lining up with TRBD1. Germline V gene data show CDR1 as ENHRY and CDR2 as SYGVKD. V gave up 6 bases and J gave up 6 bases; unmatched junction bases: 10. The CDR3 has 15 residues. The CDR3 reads CAIRGTLGTGDGYTF. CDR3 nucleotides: TGTGCCATCAGGGGGACTCTCGGGACAGGGGATGGCTACACCTTC.

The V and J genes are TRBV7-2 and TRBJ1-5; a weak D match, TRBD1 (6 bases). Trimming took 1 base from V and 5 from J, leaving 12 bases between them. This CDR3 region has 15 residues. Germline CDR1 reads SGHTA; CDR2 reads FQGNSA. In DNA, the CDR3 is TGTGCCAGCAGCTTAGGGGGGCAGGGGCATCAGCCCCAGCATTTT. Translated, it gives CASSLGGQGHQPQHF.

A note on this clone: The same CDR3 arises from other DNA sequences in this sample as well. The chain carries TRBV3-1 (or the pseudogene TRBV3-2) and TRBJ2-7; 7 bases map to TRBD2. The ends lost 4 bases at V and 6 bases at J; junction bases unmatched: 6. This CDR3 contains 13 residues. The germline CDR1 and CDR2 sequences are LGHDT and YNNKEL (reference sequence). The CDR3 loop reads CASSPGGGVEQYF. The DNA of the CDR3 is TGTGCCAGCAGCCCAGGTGGGGGGGTCGAGCAGTACTTC.

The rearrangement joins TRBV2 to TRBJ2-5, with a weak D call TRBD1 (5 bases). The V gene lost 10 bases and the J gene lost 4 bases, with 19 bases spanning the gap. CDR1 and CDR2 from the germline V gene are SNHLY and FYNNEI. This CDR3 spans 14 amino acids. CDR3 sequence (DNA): TGTGCCACAAATTCCCAGGGATTCGCAGAGACCCAGTACTTC. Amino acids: CATNSQGFAETQYF.

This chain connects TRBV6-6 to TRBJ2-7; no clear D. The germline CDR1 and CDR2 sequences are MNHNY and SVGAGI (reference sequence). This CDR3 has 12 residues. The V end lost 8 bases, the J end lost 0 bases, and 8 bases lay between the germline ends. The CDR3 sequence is CASCHSSYEQYF. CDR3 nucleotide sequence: TGTGCCAGCTGTCACAGCTCCTACGAGCAGTACTTC.

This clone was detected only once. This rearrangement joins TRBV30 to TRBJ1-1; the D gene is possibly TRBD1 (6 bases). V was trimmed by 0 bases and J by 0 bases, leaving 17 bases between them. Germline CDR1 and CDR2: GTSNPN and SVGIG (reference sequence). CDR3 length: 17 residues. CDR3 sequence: CAWSVGWTARMNTEAFF. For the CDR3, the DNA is TGTGCCTGGAGTGTAGGCTGGACAGCTAGAATGAACACTGAAGCTTTCTTT.

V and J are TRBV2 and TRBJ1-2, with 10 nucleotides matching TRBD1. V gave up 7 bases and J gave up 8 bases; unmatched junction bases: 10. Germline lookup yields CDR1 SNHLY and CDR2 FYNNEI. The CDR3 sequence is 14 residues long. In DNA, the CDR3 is TGTGCCAGCACCCAGATGACAGGGGGCCGAGGCTACACCTTC. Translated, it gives CASTQMTGGRGYTF.

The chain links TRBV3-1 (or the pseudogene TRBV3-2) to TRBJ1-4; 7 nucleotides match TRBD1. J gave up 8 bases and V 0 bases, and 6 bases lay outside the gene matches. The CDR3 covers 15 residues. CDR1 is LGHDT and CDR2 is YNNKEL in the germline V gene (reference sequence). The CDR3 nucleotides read TGTGCCAGCAGCCAAGAAGGGGGCGATTCCGAAAAACTGTTTTTT. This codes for CASSQEGGDSEKLFF.

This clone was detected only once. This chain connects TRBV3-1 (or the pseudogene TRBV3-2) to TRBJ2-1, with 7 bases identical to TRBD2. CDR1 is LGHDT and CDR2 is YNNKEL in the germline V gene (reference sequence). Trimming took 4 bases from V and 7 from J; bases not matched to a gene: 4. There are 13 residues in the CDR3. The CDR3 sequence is CASSPRGENEQFF. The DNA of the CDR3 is TGTGCCAGCAGCCCTCGGGGGGAGAATGAGCAGTTCTTC.

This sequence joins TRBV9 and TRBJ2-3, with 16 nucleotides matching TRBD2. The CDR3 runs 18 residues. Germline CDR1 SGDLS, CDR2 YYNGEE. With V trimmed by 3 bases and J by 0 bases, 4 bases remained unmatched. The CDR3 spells CASSAGTSGGASTDTQYF. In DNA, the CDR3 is TGTGCCAGCAGCGCCGGGACTAGCGGGGGGGCTAGCACAGATACGCAGTATTTT.

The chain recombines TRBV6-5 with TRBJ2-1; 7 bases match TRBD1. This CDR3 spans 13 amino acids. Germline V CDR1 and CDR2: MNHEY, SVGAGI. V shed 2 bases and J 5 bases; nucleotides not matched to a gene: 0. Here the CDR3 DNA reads TGTGCCAGCAGTTACGGACAGGACAATGAGCAGTTCTTC. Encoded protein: CASSYGQDNEQFF.

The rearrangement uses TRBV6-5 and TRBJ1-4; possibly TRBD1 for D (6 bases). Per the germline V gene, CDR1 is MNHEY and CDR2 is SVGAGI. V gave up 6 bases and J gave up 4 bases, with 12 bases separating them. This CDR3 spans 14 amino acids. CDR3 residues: CASRTGGLNEKLFF. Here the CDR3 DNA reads TGTGCCAGCAGGACAGGAGGCCTTAATGAAAAACTGTTTTTT.

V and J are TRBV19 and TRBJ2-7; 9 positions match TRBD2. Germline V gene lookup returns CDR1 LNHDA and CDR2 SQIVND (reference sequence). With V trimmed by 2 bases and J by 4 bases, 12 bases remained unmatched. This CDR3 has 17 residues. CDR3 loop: CASSIPPRGGARYEQYF. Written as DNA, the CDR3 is TGTGCCAGTAGTATACCCCCTCGCGGGGGGGCCCGATACGAGCAGTACTTC.

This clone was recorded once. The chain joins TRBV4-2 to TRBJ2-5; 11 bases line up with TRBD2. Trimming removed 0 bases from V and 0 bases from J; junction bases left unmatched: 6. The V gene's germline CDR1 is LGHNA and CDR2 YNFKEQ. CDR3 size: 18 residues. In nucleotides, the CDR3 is TGTGCCAGCAGCCAAGATCTTCCTAGCGGGGGGTACCAAGAGACCCAGTACTTC. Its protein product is CASSQDLPSGGYQETQYF.

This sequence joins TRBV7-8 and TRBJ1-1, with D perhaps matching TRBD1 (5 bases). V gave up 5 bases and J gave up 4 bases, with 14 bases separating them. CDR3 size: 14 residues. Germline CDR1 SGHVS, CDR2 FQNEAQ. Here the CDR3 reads CASSELGGTTEAFF. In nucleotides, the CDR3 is TGTGCCAGCAGCGAGTTGGGGGGAACCACTGAAGCTTTCTTT.

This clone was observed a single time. As DNA, the CDR3 is TGTGCCAGCTCAACGGGGACAGGGAATCGCAACACTGAAGCTTTCTTT. Translating it yields CASSTGTGNRNTEAFF. The J gene is TRBJ1-1, the V gene TRBV18; TRBD1 matches at 9 bases. CDR3 size: 16 residues. Germline CDR1 reads KGHSH; CDR2 reads LQKENI. Trimming at V came to 5 bases and at J to 2 bases, leaving 9 bases not matched to a gene.

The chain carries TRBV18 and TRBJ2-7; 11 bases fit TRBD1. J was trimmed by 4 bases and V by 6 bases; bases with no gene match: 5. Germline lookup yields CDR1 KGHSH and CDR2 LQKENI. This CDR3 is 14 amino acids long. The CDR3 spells CASSPGTGGYEQYF. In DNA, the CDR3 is TGTGCCAGCTCCCCCGGGACAGGGGGTTACGAGCAGTACTTC.

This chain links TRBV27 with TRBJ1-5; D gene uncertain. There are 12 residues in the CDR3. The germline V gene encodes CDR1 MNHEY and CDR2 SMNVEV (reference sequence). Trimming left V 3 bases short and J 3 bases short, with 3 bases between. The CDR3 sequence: CASSFNNQPQHF. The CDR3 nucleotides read TGTGCCAGCAGTTTCAACAATCAGCCCCAGCATTTT.

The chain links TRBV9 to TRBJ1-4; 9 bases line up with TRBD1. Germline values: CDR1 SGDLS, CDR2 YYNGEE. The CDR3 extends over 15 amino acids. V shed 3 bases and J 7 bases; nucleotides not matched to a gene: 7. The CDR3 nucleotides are TGTGCCAGCAGCGCAGGCGGGACAGGGACTGAAAAACTGTTTTTT. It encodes CASSAGGTGTEKLFF. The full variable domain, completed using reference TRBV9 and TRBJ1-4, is DSGVTQTPKHLITATGQRVTLRCSPRSGDLSVYWYQQSLDQGLQFLIQYYNGEERAKGNILERFSAQQFPDLHSELNLSSLELGDSALYFCASSAGGTGTEKLFFGSGTQLSVL.

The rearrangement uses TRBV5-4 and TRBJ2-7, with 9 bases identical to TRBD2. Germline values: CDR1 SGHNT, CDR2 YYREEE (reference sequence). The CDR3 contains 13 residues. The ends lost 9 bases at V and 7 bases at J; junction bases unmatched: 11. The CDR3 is CATQGGGALEQYF. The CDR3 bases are TGTGCCACGCAGGGCGGGGGGGCCCTTGAGCAGTACTTC.